One and the same sample provided the 32 T cell receptor beta chains below, sequenced in a study of tumor-infiltrating lymphocytes in primary liver carcinoma. TCR beta cDNA was made from approximately 540 ng total RNA with a constant-region primer. Amplification in three nested multiplex PCR rounds with slightly modified ARM-PCR gave rise to TCR beta libraries. A C-beta reverse primer and TRBV1-TRBV30 forward primers served in each of the first two PCR rounds, at 9 to 10 cycles apiece. TCRdb called the multiplex PCR reads again in MiXCR, with one record for every CDR3 protein. The sample holds 110,000 or so distinct CDR3 sequences, around 80% seen once. Co-extraction of both nucleic acids (RNA and DNA) used roughly 18-32 mg of unsorted bulk tissue. The source material was liver tumor tissue from sampling region 3. Subset given: tumor region T3, left-lateral pole. The receptors were sampled from a man aged 40-50 years with primary liver carcinoma and hepatitis B virus infection.

V and J are TRBV12-3 or TRBV12-4 and TRBJ2-5, with D possibly TRBD1 on 6 matching bases. The V end lost 7 bases, the J end lost 3 bases, and 18 bases lay between the germline ends. There are 15 residues in the CDR3. The CDR3: CASNLAQGIEETQYF. CDR3 in DNA: TGTGCCAGCAATTTGGCACAGGGAATAGAAGAGACCCAGTACTTC.

Remarks on this clonotype: One end of the junction is discordant with germline, which a read error may explain. The chain uses TRBV6-2 or TRBV6-3 and TRBJ1-5; D possibly corresponds to TRBD1 (5 bases). This CDR3 is built from 14 residues. Germline V gives CDR1 MNHEY, CDR2 SVGEGT. CDR3 amino acids: CASTLVKGDRPQYF. The CDR3 region has the DNA TGTGCCAGCACCCTGGTGAAAGGGGATCGGCCCCAGTATTTC.

Remarks on this clonotype: A read error is likely, as this CDR3 ends without the conserved phenylalanine or tryptophan. This rearrangement joins TRBV12-3 or TRBV12-4 to TRBJ2-5; D gene ambiguous. The CDR3 spans 13 residues. V lost 3 bases and J lost 5, with 10 bases in between. CDR3 bases: TGTGCCAGCAGTTTGTTGCAAGGGGAGACCCAGTACTCC. Its protein product is CASSLLQGETQYS.

A note on this clonotype: A much larger clone lies one base from this, so it may be a read error. The CDR3 nucleotides are TGTGCCAGAAGCTTGAAGCGGTCGGGGGGAGAGCAGTACTTC. Its translation is CARSLKRSGGEQYF. This chain links TRBV7-2 with TRBJ2-7; 7 nucleotides agree with TRBD2. Germline lookup yields CDR1 SGHTA and CDR2 FQGNSA. The CDR3 covers 14 residues.

Regarding this clonotype: The junction shows a germline mismatch at one end, possibly a read error. J is TRBJ1-1 and V is TRBV11-2; the D gene is possibly TRBD1 (5 bases). Germline CDR1 SGHAT, CDR2 FQNNGV. The CDR3 is 14 amino acids. CDR3 loop: CDSSLSAGVTEPFF. CDR3 in DNA: TGTGACAGCAGTCTCTCGGCGGGGGTCACTGAACCTTTCTTT.

The chain couples TRBV10-3 to TRBJ2-2; D ambiguous. Germline assignment: CDR1 ENHRY and CDR2 SYGVKD. This CDR3 has 14 amino acids. Trimming took off 3 bases at V and 4 bases at J, with 9 bases between the two ends. The CDR3 region has the DNA TGTGCCATCAGTGATTCGACAAGCACCGGGGAGCTGTTTTTT. This translates into CAISDSTSTGELFF.

A word on this clonotype: The junction departs from germline at one end; a sequencing error may be responsible. V gene TRBV4-1 combines with J gene TRBJ1-1; perhaps TRBD1 as D (5 bases). The CDR3 has 16 residues. Germline V gene sequence: CDR1 MGHRA, CDR2 YSYEKL. The CDR3 sequence is CASNQDWVTVDTEAFF. CDR3 nucleotides: TGCGCCAGCAACCAAGATTGGGTGACAGTCGACACTGAAGCTTTCTTT.

With respect to this clonotype: Germline is not matched at one junction end, which may reflect a read error. The CDR3 sequence is CASSRGQGSSYNGQFF. In DNA form, the CDR3 reads TGTGCCAGCAGCCGAGGACAGGGAAGCTCCTACAATGGGCAGTTCTTC. V usage is TRBV4-2 and J usage is TRBJ2-1; the match to TRBD1 covers 8 bases. The CDR3 spans 16 residues. The germline gives CDR1 LGHNA, CDR2 YNFKEQ.

In its sample, this clonotype ranks as medium-sized. The V call is TRBV7-3, the J call TRBJ2-1; D possibly corresponds to TRBD1 (6 bases). CDR1 and CDR2 (germline): SGHTA, FQGTGA. V lost 6 bases to trimming and J lost 5 bases, with 11 bases between them. The CDR3 length is 13 residues. The CDR3 protein is CASSLGQNNEQFF. In DNA, the CDR3 is TGTGCCAGCAGTCTCGGACAGAACAATGAGCAGTTCTTC. Supplemented by reference TRBV7-3 and TRBJ2-1, the full variable domain reads GAGVSQTPSNKVTEKGKYVELRCDPISGHTALYWYRQSLGQGPEFLIYFQGTGAADDSGLPNDRFFAVRPEGSVSTLKIQRTERGDSAVYLCASSLGQNNEQFFGPGTRLTVL.

A remark on this clonotype: An end of the junction differs from the germline gene, which may be a read error. The chain employs TRBV6-1 and TRBJ2-3; D ambiguous. The CDR3 totals 15 residues. From germline, CDR1 is MNHNS and CDR2 SASEGT. The DNA of the CDR3 is TGTGCCATCAGTGAAGGTAGCTGGCCCGCAGATACGCAGTACTTT. Protein product: CAISEGSWPADTQYF.

A remark on this clonotype: The junction does not match germline at one end; this may be a read error. V is TRBV6-6 and J is TRBJ2-7, with TRBD1 identical over 7 bases. This CDR3 region has 19 residues. Germline V gene data show CDR1 as MNHNY and CDR2 as SVGAGI (reference sequence). CDR3 sequence reads: CASSKLDRVRVQSRYVQYF. CDR3 DNA: TGTGCCAGCAGTAAACTCGACAGGGTTAGGGTCCAGAGTCGCTACGTGCAGTACTTC.

The CDR3 DNA sequence: TGTGCCAGCAGTATGGACCGGAACGAGCAGTACTTC. Residues: CASSMDRNEQYF. The chain is built from TRBV6-2 or TRBV6-3 and TRBJ2-7; no clear D. Per the germline V gene, CDR1 is MNHEY and CDR2 is SVGEGT. Between the trimmed V and J ends, which lost 5 bases and 5 bases, there was a span of 10 bases. The CDR3 is 12 residues long.

With respect to this clonotype: One junction end does not reproduce the germline sequence, and a read error may be involved. The chain uses TRBV12-3 or TRBV12-4 and TRBJ1-1; D uncertain. The CDR3 consists of 14 residues. The CDR3 DNA sequence: TGTGCCACCAGTTTAGGGATCATGAACACTGAAGCTTTCTTT. Protein sequence: CATSLGIMNTEAFF.

This clonotype was counted once. The chain uses TRBV6-5 and TRBJ1-1; D might be TRBD1 (6 bases). This CDR3 spans 13 amino acids. The germline CDR1 and CDR2 sequences are MNHEY and SVGAGI. The germline V and J ends were trimmed by 6 bases and 7 bases, with 15 bases remaining between them. The CDR3 region is CASRRQGGVEAFF. CDR3 in DNA: TGTGCCAGCAGGCGGCAAGGGGGTGTTGAAGCTTTCTTT.

A note on this clonotype: A much larger clone differs from this one at a single base, so this may be a read error. V and J are TRBV13 and TRBJ2-3; D unresolved. Germline CDR1 is PRHDT and CDR2 is FYEKMQ (reference sequence). This CDR3 comprises 16 residues. Trimming removed 3 bases at V and 4 bases at J, with 17 bases between. DNA for the CDR3: TGTGCCAGCAGCTTTCTTTCGTGTCAATCCGCAGATACGCAGTATTTT. Translated, it gives CASSFLSCQSADTQYF.

About this clonotype: At one of its ends the junction is not consistent with the germline gene, which may arise from a read error. The V call is TRBV11-3, the J call TRBJ2-1; the D is unclear. This CDR3 is built from 14 residues. Germline V gives CDR1 SGHNT, CDR2 YENEEA. In DNA form, the CDR3 reads TGTGCCAACAGCTCATGCGTCTCGAACAATGAGCAGTTCTTC. Encoded protein: CANSSCVSNNEQFF.

Points on this clonotype: With a much larger clone just one base away, this may be a read error. The chain carries TRBV14 and TRBJ1-2, with D unresolved. The CDR3 length is 16 residues. Germline V gives CDR1 SGHDN, CDR2 FVKESK. The CDR3 sequence: CARSQVNPPRGNGYTF. In nucleotides, the CDR3 is TGTGCCAGGAGCCAAGTTAACCCCCCGCGGGGAAATGGCTACACCTTC.

As concerns this clonotype: Here the CDR3 omits its conserved ending phenylalanine or tryptophan, so a read error is the likely source. The CDR3 DNA reads as TGTGCCAGCAGTGAATATAGGGTTGGGGAGCTGTTTATT. Its protein is CASSEYRVGELFI. V is TRBV6-1 and J is TRBJ2-2; D call uncertain. Trimming removed 2 bases from V and 8 bases from J, with 9 bases in between. Per the germline V gene, CDR1 is MNHNS and CDR2 is SASEGT. The CDR3 covers 13 residues.

This clonotype was observed a handful of times. The junction does not match germline at one end; this may be a read error. The chain joins TRBV11-3 to TRBJ2-1, with no clear D. CDR1 SGHNT and CDR2 YENEEA come from the germline V gene. This CDR3 has 14 residues. The CDR3 bases are TGTGACAGCAGCTTAGGAGTTTCGAACAATGAGCAGTTCTTC. It translates to CDSSLGVSNNEQFF.

The chain carries TRBV11-2 and TRBJ1-5; a possible D gene is TRBD1 (5 bases). The J call may be wrong; the DNA end is better matched by TRBJ2-3. CDR3 length equals 17 residues. The germline gives CDR1 SGHAT, CDR2 FQNNGV. The CDR3 loop is CASSLVGVSVSNQPQYF. Here the CDR3 DNA reads TGTGCCAGCAGCTTAGTAGGGGTATCAGTGAGCAATCAGCCCCAGTATTTT.

The table lists this clonotype with a count of one. This CDR3 is missing its conserved last phenylalanine or tryptophan, likely due to a read error. Because the CDR3's place on the DNA is in doubt, the DNA is left out and the CDR3 is given as listed by TCRdb. V and J are TRBV11-2 and TRBJ2-3; TRBD2 was called by the table and not checked on the DNA. With termini counted, the CDR3 has 16 amino acids. From germline, CDR1 is SGHAT and CDR2 FQNNGV. CDR3 loop: CACSSPGLAGVDTHYL.

As to this clonotype: Without the conserved terminal phenylalanine or tryptophan, this CDR3 likely stems from a read error. The rearrangement uses TRBV5-6 and TRBJ2-1, with 14 bases matching TRBD2. The CDR3 length is 18 residues. The V and J ends lost 4 bases and 2 bases, in that order; junction bases with no gene match: 8. The germline CDR1 and CDR2 sequences are SGHDT and YYEEEE. The CDR3 spells CASSRGLAGVLTYNEQFL. The CDR3, as DNA: TGTGCCAGCAGCCGGGGACTAGCGGGAGTCTTGACCTACAATGAGCAGTTCTTG.

Worth noting for this clonotype: The CDR3 does not end in the conserved phenylalanine or tryptophan, so this is likely a read error. The J gene is TRBJ2-3, the V gene TRBV6-1; D gene unclear. CDR1 and CDR2 from the germline V gene are MNHNS and SASEGT. The length of the CDR3 is 15 residues. The CDR3 spells CASSENFQVTHTQYL. In nucleotides, the CDR3 is TGTGCCAGCAGTGAAAACTTCCAAGTCACACATACGCAGTATCTT.

This clonotype was recorded at least ten times. The CDR3 coding sequence is TGTGCCAGCAGCGGGCAGTCTGAGCAGTTCTTC. Its protein is CASSGQSEQFF. The V gene is TRBV2, the J gene TRBJ2-1, with no clear D. The length of the CDR3 is 11 residues. From germline, CDR1 is SNHLY and CDR2 FYNNEI. Deletions cut 6 bases from V and 9 bases from J, with 9 bases between.

This sequence joins TRBV12-3 or TRBV12-4 and TRBJ1-5; D perhaps matches TRBD1 (5 bases). The CDR3 contains 13 residues. The DNA for the CDR3 is TGTACTAGCAGTTTAGGCAGGGATCAGCCCCAGCATTTT. Translation: CTSSLGRDQPQHF.

The rearrangement joins TRBV29-1 to TRBJ2-2; 7 nucleotides line up with TRBD2. The CDR3 consists of 15 residues. CDR1 and CDR2 from the germline V gene are SQVTM and ANQGSEA. The CDR3 protein is CNDVTAGAYTGELFF. The CDR3 nucleotides are TGCAACGATGTCACGGCGGGAGCGTACACCGGGGAGCTGTTTTTT.

The rearrangement uses TRBV7-9 and TRBJ2-1; D possibly corresponds to TRBD2 (6 bases). The V end was cut by 5 bases, the J end by 4 bases, with 21 bases between. CDR3 size: 17 residues. Germline V CDR1 and CDR2: SEHNR, FQNEAQ (reference sequence). CDR3 DNA sequence: TGTGCCAGCAGCCGGATTAGCGGACAACTAAATTACAATGAGCAGTTCTTC. Protein: CASSRISGQLNYNEQFF.

This clonotype is a singleton in its sample. One base away lies a much larger clone, so this may be a sequencing read error. The CDR3 end shows no conserved phenylalanine or tryptophan, and so a read error is likely. The rearrangement uses TRBV18 and TRBJ2-5; perhaps D is TRBD1 or TRBD2 (6 bases each). CDR3 length: 15 amino acids. With 1 base removed from V and 9 bases from J, the gap between germline ends came to 18 bases. Germline CDR1 reads KGHSH; CDR2 reads LQKENI. In nucleotides, the CDR3 is TGTGCCAGCTCACCACGGGACATTGTTGGAGGGCCCCAGTACTAC. It yields the protein CASSPRDIVGGPQYY.

With regard to this clonotype: Germline and junction disagree at one end, which may indicate a read error. The rearrangement links TRBV29-1 to TRBJ2-2, with D tentatively TRBD1 (6 bases). Germline V gene sequence: CDR1 SQVTM, CDR2 ANQGSEA. There are 12 residues in the CDR3. The CDR3 sequence: CRSTQGSGKLFF. In nucleotides, the CDR3 is TGCAGAAGTACCCAGGGGTCCGGGAAGCTGTTTTTT.

Regarding this clonotype: The junction departs from the called germline gene at one end, perhaps through a read error. The chain recombines TRBV7-9 with TRBJ2-7; D possibly matches TRBD1 or TRBD2 (5 bases each). This CDR3 region has 14 residues. Germline values: CDR1 SEHNR, CDR2 FQNEAQ (reference sequence). CDR3 residues: CARSFGGSSYGQYF. Here the CDR3 DNA reads TGTGCCAGGAGCTTTGGGGGTAGCTCCTACGGGCAGTACTTC. The entire variable domain, with the rest obtained from reference TRBV7-9 and TRBJ2-7, is as follows: DTGVSQNPRHKITKRGQNVTFRCDPISEHNRLYWYRQTLGQGPEFLTYFQNEAQLEKSRLLSDRFSAERPKGSFSTLEIQRTEQGDSAMYLCARSFGGSSYGQYFGPGTRLTVT.

J is TRBJ2-5 and V is TRBV12-3 or TRBV12-4; D is uncertain. There are 13 residues in the CDR3. The V end lost 6 bases, the J end lost 5 bases, and 13 bases lay between the germline ends. CDR3 coding DNA: TGTGCCAGCAGCATAACAGAGACGGAGACCCAGTACTTC. It specifies CASSITETETQYF.

A note on this clonotype: Since the CDR3 does not end with the conserved phenylalanine or tryptophan, this likely comes from a read error. The chain carries TRBV29-1 and TRBJ2-4; no reliable D call. CDR1 SQVTM and CDR2 ANQGSEA come from the germline V gene. The CDR3 consists of 14 residues. V was clipped by 6 bases and J by 1 base, with 13 bases between them. The CDR3 reads CSVLVIGAKNIQYI. The CDR3, as DNA: TGCAGCGTCCTGGTGATTGGGGCCAAAAACATTCAGTACATC.